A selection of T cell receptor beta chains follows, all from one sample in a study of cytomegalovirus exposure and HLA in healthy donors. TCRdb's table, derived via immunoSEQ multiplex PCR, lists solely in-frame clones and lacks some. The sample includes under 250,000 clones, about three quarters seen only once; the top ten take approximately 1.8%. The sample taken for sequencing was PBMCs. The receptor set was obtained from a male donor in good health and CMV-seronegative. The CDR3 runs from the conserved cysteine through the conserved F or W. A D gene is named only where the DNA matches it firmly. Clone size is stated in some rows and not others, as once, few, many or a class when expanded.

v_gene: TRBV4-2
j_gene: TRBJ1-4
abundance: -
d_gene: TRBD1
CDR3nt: TGTGCCAGCAGCCCCCGACAGGGAACCGGGGAAAAACTGTTTTTT
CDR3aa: CASSPRQGTGEKLFF

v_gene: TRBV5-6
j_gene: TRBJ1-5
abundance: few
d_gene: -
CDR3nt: TGTGCCAGCAGCTTGGAGGGGGAGGGGCCTCAGCCCCAGCATTTT
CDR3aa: CASSLEGEGPQPQHF

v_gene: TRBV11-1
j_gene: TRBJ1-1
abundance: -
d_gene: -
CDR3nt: TGTGCCAGCAGCCGACAGAGGGGGACTGAAGCTTTCTTT
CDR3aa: CASSRQRGTEAFF

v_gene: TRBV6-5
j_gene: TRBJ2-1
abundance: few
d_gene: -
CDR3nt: TGTGCCAGCAGTCCCCTCGGGTATGAGCAGTTCTTC
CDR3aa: CASSPLGYEQFF

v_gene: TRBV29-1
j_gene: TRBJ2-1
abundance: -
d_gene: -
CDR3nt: TGCAGCGTTGTAAGGCTAGCGAGAAACAATGAGCAGTTCTTC
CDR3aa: CSVVRLARNNEQFF

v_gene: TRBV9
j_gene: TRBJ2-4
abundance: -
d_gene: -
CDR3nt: TGTGCCAGCAGCGCCCGCGAGGGAGCCAAAAACATTCAGTACTTC
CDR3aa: CASSAREGAKNIQYF

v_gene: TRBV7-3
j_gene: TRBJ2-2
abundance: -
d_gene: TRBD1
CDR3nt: TGTGCCAGCAGCCTCGGACAGGGCGGGGAGCTGTTTTTT
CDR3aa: CASSLGQGGELFF

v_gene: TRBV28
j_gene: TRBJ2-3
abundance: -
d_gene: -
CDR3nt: TGTGCCAGCAGTTTACCTCTAGGGGCAGATACGCAGTATTTT
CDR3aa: CASSLPLGADTQYF

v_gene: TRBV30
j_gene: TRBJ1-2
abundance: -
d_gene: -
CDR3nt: TGTGCCTGGACGGACTTAGCTAACTATGGCTACACCTTC
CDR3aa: CAWTDLANYGYTF

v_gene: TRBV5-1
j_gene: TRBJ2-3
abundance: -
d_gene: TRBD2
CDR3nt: TGCGCCAGCAGCTTGAGGGGTGCTGGTAGCGGGGGCTTCGATACGCAGTATTTT
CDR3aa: CASSLRGAGSGGFDTQYF

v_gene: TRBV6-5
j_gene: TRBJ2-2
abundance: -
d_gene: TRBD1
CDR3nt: TGTGCCAGCAGTTCCCGACAGGGGGCCACCGGGGAGCTGTTTTTT
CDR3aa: CASSSRQGATGELFF

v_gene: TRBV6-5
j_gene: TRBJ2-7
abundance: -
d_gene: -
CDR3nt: TGTGCCAGCAGTGATCAGGGTTGGGTCGAGCAGTACTTC
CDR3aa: CASSDQGWVEQYF

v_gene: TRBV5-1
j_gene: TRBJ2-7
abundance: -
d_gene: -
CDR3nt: TGCGCCAGCCGGGAAGCCGGGCTCTCCTACGAGCAGTACTTC
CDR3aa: CASREAGLSYEQYF

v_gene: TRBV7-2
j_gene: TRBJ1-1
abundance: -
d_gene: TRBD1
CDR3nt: TGTGCCAGCAGCCTTGGACAGGGAGGGGCTGAAGCTTTCTTT
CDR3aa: CASSLGQGGAEAFF

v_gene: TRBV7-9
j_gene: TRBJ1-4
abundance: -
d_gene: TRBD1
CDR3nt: TGTGCCAGCAGCCCCCGACAGGGATTGGGTGAAAAACTGTTTTTT
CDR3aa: CASSPRQGLGEKLFF

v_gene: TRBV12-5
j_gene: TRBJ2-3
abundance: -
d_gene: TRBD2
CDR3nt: TGTGCTAGTGCGGCGGGAGCGGTAGATACGCAGTATTTT
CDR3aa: CASAAGAVDTQYF

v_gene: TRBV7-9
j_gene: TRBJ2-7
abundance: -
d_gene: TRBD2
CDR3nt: TGTGCCAGCAGCCTCCCGACTAGCGGGAGTTCCTACGAGCAGTACTTC
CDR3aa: CASSLPTSGSSYEQYF

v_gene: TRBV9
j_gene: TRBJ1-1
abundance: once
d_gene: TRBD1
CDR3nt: TGTGCCAGCAGGTACGGGACAGGAGACACTGAAGCTTTCTTT
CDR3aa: CASRYGTGDTEAFF

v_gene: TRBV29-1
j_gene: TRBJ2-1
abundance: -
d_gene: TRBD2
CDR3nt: TGCAGCGCCCACCGGGCTAGCGGGGGGGTTGCGGGGAGTGAGCAGTTCTTC
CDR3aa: CSAHRASGGVAGSEQFF

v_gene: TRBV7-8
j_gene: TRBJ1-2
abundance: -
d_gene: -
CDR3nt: TGTGCCAGCAGCAGCCGCAGTGTAGAGGGATTGGCGCGAGCTAACTATGGCTACACCTTC
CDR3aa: CASSSRSVEGLARANYGYTF

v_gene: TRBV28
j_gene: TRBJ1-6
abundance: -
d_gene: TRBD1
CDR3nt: TGTGCCAGCAGTCCTCAACCGCGACAGGGAGTAGGGTCACCCCTCCACTTT
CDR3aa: CASSPQPRQGVGSPLHF

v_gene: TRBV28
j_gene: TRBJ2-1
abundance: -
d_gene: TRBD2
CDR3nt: TGTGCCAGCAGGGGGGAGGCTAGCGGGGTTTCTGAGCAGTTCTTC
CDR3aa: CASRGEASGVSEQFF

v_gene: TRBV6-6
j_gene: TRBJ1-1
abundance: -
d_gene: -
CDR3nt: TGTGCCAGCAGTGCGGGAGGTCTAGGATCGAACACTGAAGCTTTCTTT
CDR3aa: CASSAGGLGSNTEAFF

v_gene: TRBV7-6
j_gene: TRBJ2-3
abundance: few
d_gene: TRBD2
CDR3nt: TGTGCCAGCAGCTTAAGTAGCGGGGGGAGCACAGATACGCAGTATTTT
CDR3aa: CASSLSSGGSTDTQYF

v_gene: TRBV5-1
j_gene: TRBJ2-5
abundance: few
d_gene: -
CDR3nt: TGCGCCAGCAGCTTGCGGACTGCTGGGGAGCAGTACTTC
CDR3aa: CASSLRTAGEQYF

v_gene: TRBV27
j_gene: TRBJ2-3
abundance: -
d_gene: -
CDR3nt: TGTGCCAGCAGTTTAAGGGCAGGGACATCTCTGAATACGCAGTATTTT
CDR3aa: CASSLRAGTSLNTQYF

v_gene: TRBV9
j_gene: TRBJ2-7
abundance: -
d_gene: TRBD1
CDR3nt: TGTGCCAGCAGCGTAGATCTGGACAGGGGCCTCCACGAGCAGTACTTC
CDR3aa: CASSVDLDRGLHEQYF

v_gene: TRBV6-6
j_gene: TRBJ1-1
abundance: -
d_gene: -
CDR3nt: TGTGCCAGCAGTTACATCGAGACTGAAGCTTTCTTT
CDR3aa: CASSYIETEAFF

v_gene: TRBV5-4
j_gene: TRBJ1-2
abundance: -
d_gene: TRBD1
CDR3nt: TGTGCCAGCAGCTTACAGGGGGGAAACTATGGCTACACCTTC
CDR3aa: CASSLQGGNYGYTF

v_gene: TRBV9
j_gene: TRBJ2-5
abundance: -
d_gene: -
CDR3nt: TGTGCCAGCAGCCCCAGGGGATCCTGGGAGACCCAGTACTTC
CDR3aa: CASSPRGSWETQYF

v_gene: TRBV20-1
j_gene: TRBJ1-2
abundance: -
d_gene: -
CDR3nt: TGCAGTGCTGCAGTGGACTATGGCTACACCTTC
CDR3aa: CSAAVDYGYTF

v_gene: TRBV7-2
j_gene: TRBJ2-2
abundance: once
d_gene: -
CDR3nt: TGTGCCAGCAGCTTATCACAGGGTGTCGGGGAGCTGTTTTTT
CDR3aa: CASSLSQGVGELFF

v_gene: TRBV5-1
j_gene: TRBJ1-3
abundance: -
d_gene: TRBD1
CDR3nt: TGCGCCAGCAGTTCTGGGACAGGGGTCACCATATATTTT
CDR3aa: CASSSGTGVTIYF

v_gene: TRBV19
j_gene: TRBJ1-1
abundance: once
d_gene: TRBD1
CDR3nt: TGTGCCAGTAGTGGATTACCACAGGGGGCTAGCCACACTGAAGCTTTCTTT
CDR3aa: CASSGLPQGASHTEAFF

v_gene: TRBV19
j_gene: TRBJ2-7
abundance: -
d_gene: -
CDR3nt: TGCGCCAGTAGTGCCGGACTTTCTATCGACGAGCAGTACTTC
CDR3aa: CASSAGLSIDEQYF

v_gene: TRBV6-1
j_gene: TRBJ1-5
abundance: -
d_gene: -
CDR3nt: TGTGCCAGCAGTGATATGGGGGGAAGTCAGCCCCAGCATTTT
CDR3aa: CASSDMGGSQPQHF

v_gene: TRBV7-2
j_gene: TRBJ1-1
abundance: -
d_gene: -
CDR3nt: TGTGCCAGCAGCTTTGGACACCAGAACACTGAAGCTTTCTTT
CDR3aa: CASSFGHQNTEAFF

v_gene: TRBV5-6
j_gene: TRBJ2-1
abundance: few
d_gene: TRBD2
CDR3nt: TGTGCCAGCAGCCCTTTCCCGGGCGGGGGGATTTACAATGAGCAGTTCTTC
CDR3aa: CASSPFPGGGIYNEQFF

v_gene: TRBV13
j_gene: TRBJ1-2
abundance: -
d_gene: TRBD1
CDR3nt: TGTGCCAGCAGCTTAGGCCCGTCAGGACAGGGAGGAAAGAACTATGGCTACACCTTC
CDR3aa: CASSLGPSGQGGKNYGYTF

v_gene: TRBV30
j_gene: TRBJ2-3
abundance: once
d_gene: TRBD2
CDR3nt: TGTGCCTCATCAAAGGGGCTAGCGGGAGGCACAGATACGCAGTATTTT
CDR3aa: CASSKGLAGGTDTQYF

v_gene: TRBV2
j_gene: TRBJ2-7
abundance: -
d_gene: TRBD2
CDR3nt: TGTGCCAGCTATAGCGGGGGGGGCTGGGACGAGCAGTACTTC
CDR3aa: CASYSGGGWDEQYF

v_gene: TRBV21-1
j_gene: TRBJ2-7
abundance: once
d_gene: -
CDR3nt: TGTGCCAGCACCAACAGACCAGGGAAGTGGAACGAGCAGTACTTC
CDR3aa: CASTNRPGKWNEQYF

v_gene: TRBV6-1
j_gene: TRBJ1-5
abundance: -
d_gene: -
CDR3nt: TGTGCCAGCATTTTTGGGGACAATAGCAATCAGCCCCAGCATTTT
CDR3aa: CASIFGDNSNQPQHF

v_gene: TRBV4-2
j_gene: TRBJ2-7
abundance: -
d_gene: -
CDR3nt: TGTGCCAGCAGCCAAACAGCCGGCAGCTCCTACGAGCAGTACTTC
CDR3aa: CASSQTAGSSYEQYF

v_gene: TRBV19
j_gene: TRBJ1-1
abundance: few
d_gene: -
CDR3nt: TGTGCCAGTAGTAGTGGGGGCCCTGAAGCTTTCTTT
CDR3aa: CASSSGGPEAFF

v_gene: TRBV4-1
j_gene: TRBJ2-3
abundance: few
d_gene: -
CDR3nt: TGTGCCAGCAGTCGGACAGGGAGGGAAGATACGCAGTATTTT
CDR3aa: CASSRTGREDTQYF

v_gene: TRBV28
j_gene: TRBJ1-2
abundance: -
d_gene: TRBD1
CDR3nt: TGTGCCGGCAAAGCGTCCGGACAGGCCAATGGCTATGGCTACACCTTC
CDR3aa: CAGKASGQANGYGYTF